This T cell receptor beta chain was obtained from a study of human T cells and chemical hapten exposure. As for the study in general: Patches that contained 0.01% DPC were applied to the upper back and read at 6 days.

Sample time point: patch test 2, 6 weeks after DPC sensitization. Treatment defined: therapeutic diphenylcyclopropenone sensitization with weekly scalp DPC. This clonotype was observed at least ten times. The V and J ends lost 4 bases and 8 bases respectively, with 9 bases between them. The CDR3 runs 13 residues. The germline CDR1 and CDR2 sequences are SNHLY and FYNNEI. In the original analysis: From roughly 23,000 to 700,000 TCRs were found per sample, with a median of 95,638. MiXCR was run by TCRdb on the RACE reads, yielding one entry per CDR3 protein. TCRdb assigned the V and J calls; the authors' analysis was not used. Here the sample spans about 350,000 distinct CDR3 sequences, about 6% being singletons.

Source: whole blood, taken in connection with sensitization to the hapten diphenylcyclopropenone (DPC). The origin of this receptor is a young woman with alopecia areata. Some clones in this sample may be carry-over from other donors' samples. The chain employs TRBV2 and TRBJ1-6; D gene ambiguous. Written as DNA, the CDR3 is TGTGCCAGCAGTGGTTTAAGGGATTCACCCCTCCACTTT. Its translation is CASSGLRDSPLHF.